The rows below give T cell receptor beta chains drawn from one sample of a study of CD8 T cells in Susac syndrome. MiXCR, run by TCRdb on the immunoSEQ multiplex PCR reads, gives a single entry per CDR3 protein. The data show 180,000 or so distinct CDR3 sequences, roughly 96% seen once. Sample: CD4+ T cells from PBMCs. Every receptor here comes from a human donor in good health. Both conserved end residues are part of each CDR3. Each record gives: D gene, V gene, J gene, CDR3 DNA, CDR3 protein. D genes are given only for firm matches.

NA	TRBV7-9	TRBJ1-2	TGTGCCAGCAGTGCTAACCCGTTTAGCGGCTACACCTTC	CASSANPFSGYTF
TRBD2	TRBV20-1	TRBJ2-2	TGCAGTGCTCCCCCCGGGACTAGTGGCACCGGGGAGCTGTTTTTT	CSAPPGTSGTGELFF
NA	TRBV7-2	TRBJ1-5	TGTGCCAGCAGCTTTCCGGGGCAGGGGACCAATCAGCCCCAGCATTTT	CASSFPGQGTNQPQHF
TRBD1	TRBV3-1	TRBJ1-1	TGTGCCAGCGACAGGGATGGAGGCACTGAAGCTTTCTTT	CASDRDGGTEAFF
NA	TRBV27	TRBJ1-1	TGTGCCAGCAGTTTATGGGTAGACTCTGAAGCTTTCTTT	CASSLWVDSEAFF
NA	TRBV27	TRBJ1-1	TGTGCCAGCAGTTTCGGGACCGGAGGGGACACTGAAGCTTTCTTT	CASSFGTGGDTEAFF
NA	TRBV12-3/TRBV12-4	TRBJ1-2	TGTGCCAGCAGGGGCGGACACATCTATGGCTACACCTTC	CASRGGHIYGYTF
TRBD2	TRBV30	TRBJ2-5	TGTGCCTGTCGACTAGCGGGAGTGGAAGAGACCCAGTACTTC	CACRLAGVEETQYF
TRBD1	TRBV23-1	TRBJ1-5	TGCGCCAGCACCCGGACAGGCCCCAATCAGCCCCAGCATTTT	CASTRTGPNQPQHF
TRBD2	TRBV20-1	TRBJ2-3	TGCAGTGCTAGGCTAGCGGGAGTCACAGATACGCAGTATTTT	CSARLAGVTDTQYF
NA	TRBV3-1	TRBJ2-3	TGTGCCAGCAGCCGCTCGGGCAAAATATGGGATACGCAGTATTTT	CASSRSGKIWDTQYF
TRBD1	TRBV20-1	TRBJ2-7	TGCAGTGCTGGCGTCCAGGGGGCTTGGGAGCAGTACTTC	CSAGVQGAWEQYF
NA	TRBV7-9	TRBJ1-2	TGTGCCAGCAGCTTAGGGACACGGCACTATGGCTACACCTTC	CASSLGTRHYGYTF
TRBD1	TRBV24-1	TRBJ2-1	TGTGCCACCAGTGATGCCGGGACAGTCAACTACAATGAGCAGTTCTTC	CATSDAGTVNYNEQFF
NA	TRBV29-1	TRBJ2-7	TGCAGCGCTGCTATTGCACAAAACGAGCAGTACTTC	CSAAIAQNEQYF
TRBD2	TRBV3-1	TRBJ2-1	TGTGCCAGCAGCCAAGATGGGACTAGCGGGAGAGCTCGGGGGAATGAGCAGTTCTTC	CASSQDGTSGRARGNEQFF
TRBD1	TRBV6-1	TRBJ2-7	TGTGCCAGCAGAGATGGGCAGGGGGACTACGAGCAGTACTTC	CASRDGQGDYEQYF
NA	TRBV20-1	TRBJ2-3	TGCAGTGCTCCCTCCGCGGGGCGGCTAACAGATACGCAGTATTTT	CSAPSAGRLTDTQYF
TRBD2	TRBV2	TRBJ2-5	TGTGCCAGCAGGGGGTACCGGACTAGCGGGAGGCCCGAAGGAGAGACCCAGTACTTC	CASRGYRTSGRPEGETQYF